The 20 T cell receptor beta chains below all came from one sample that was sequenced in a study of spatial heterogeneity in lung cancer. These receptors have no identified antigens. The study's findings and limits: Within tumors, counts of expanded alpha and beta TCRs tracked tumor mutation counts.

MiXCR was run by TCRdb on the 5' RACE reads, yielding one entry per CDR3 protein. The sample includes approximately 7,500 distinct CDR3 sequences, approximately 3.1% seen only once; the top ten take 16%. Time point given: sample taken at primary tumor resection. Source: lung tumor tissue, taken at surgery. Every receptor here comes from a male donor with early-stage non-small cell lung cancer.

Judged by abundance, this clonotype is medium-sized. The J gene is TRBJ2-3, the V gene TRBV20-1; D ambiguous. This CDR3 has 12 amino acids. Germline CDR1 DFQATT, CDR2 SNEGSKA (reference sequence). V was cut by 5 bases and J by 5 bases, with 11 bases left in between. The CDR3 nucleotides read TGCAGTGCTGCTAGGACGGGAGATACGCAGTATTTT. Protein product: CSAARTGDTQYF.

This clonotype has ten or more counts. This chain links TRBV9 with TRBJ2-5; tentatively, D is TRBD1 (5 bases). V was pared by 4 bases and J by 5 bases, with 12 bases between. The CDR3 has 13 amino acids. Germline V gene sequence: CDR1 SGDLS, CDR2 YYNGEE. The CDR3 sequence is CASSPFSGETQYF. CDR3 in DNA: TGTGCCAGCAGCCCATTCTCAGGGGAGACCCAGTACTTC.

This clonotype was counted ten times or more. V is TRBV12-3 or TRBV12-4 and J is TRBJ1-3; D possibly corresponds to TRBD1 (6 bases). The CDR3 spans 14 residues. The V end lost 5 bases, the J end lost 4 bases, and 12 bases lay between the germline ends. The CDR3 protein is CASSPRGRGNTIYF. The CDR3, as DNA: TGTGCCAGCAGTCCCCGGGGGCGAGGAAACACCATATATTTT.

By sample share, this clonotype is medium-sized (0.01 to 0.1%). This chain connects TRBV30 to TRBJ1-5; D possibly corresponds to TRBD1 (5 bases). The CDR3 loop spans 14 amino acids. V dropped 1 base and J dropped 6 bases, with 13 bases sitting between them. CDR1 GTSNPN and CDR2 SVGIG come from the germline V gene (reference sequence). CDR3 sequence (DNA): TGTGCCTGGAGTGGGTTAGGGGACGGTCAGCCCCAGCATTTT. This translates into CAWSGLGDGQPQHF.

This clonotype was seen at least ten times. The chain combines TRBV7-4 with TRBJ1-2, with TRBD1 matching 7 bases. Trimming took 3 bases from V and 0 from J; bases not matched to a gene: 4. The V gene's germline CDR1 is SGHVT and CDR2 SQSDAQ. The CDR3 loop spans 15 amino acids. The CDR3 bases are TGTGCCAGCAGCTTCCCAGACAGGGCTAACTATGGCTACACCTTC. This codes for CASSFPDRANYGYTF. Variable domain in full (rest from reference TRBV7-4 and TRBJ1-2): GAGVSQSPRYKVAKRGRDVALRCDSISGHVTLYWYRQTLGQGSEVLTYSQSDAQRDKSGRPSGRFSAERPERSVSTLKIQRTEQGDSAVYLCASSFPDRANYGYTFGSGTRLTVV.

This clonotype was detected many times. In DNA form, the CDR3 reads TGTGCCACCAGTGACCCGGGACAGGGCTCGACTGAGCAGTTCTTC. Residues: CATSDPGQGSTEQFF. This chain uses TRBV24-1 with TRBJ2-1; 9 bases are a match to TRBD1. With 4 bases clipped from V and 9 bases from J, the junction kept 9 bases outside the gene matches. Germline V CDR1 and CDR2: KGHDR, SFDVKD. The CDR3 runs to 15 residues.

At least ten counts were recorded for this clonotype. V and J are TRBV10-3 and TRBJ2-3, with D tentatively TRBD2 (6 bases). Germline V gene data show CDR1 as ENHRY and CDR2 as SYGVKD. The CDR3 length is 15 residues. Trimming cost V 8 bases and J 2 bases, with 17 bases left between them. The CDR3 DNA sequence: TGTGCCATCGGGGACCCTAGCGCGGACACAGATACGCAGTATTTT. Protein sequence: CAIGDPSADTDTQYF.

This clonotype is labeled medium-sized. The V and J genes are TRBV20-1 and TRBJ2-5; D may be TRBD2 (6 bases). The V end lost 0 bases, the J end lost 1 base, and 9 bases lay between the germline ends. The CDR3 spans 14 residues. The germline V gene encodes CDR1 DFQATT and CDR2 SNEGSKA (reference sequence). CDR3 sequence reads: CSARDSGSQETQYF. CDR3 nucleotide sequence: TGCAGTGCTAGAGATAGCGGTTCCCAAGAGACCCAGTACTTC.

This clonotype was detected ten times or more. The chain uses TRBV7-9 and TRBJ1-4, with unresolved D. The V end was cut by 2 bases, the J end by 6 bases, with 7 bases between. The CDR3 is 13 amino acids. Germline-derived CDR1 and CDR2 are SEHNR and FQNEAQ (reference sequence). CDR3 region: CASSLRRDEKLFF. CDR3 nucleotides: TGTGCCAGCAGCTTACGTAGAGATGAAAAACTGTTTTTT.

In its sample, this clonotype was seen many times. The CDR3 DNA follows: TGCAGCGTTCGGGTACCGGACGCCTACGAGCAGTACTTC. Translated: CSVRVPDAYEQYF. The chain carries TRBV29-1 and TRBJ2-7, with D unclear. The germline V gene has CDR1 SQVTM and CDR2 ANQGSEA. Trimming took 5 bases from V and 2 from J, leaving 13 bases between them. This CDR3 spans 13 amino acids.

This clonotype is termed medium-sized (0.01 to 0.1%). The chain has TRBV20-1 and TRBJ1-5, with D possibly being TRBD1 (5 bases). Germline CDR1 is DFQATT and CDR2 is SNEGSKA (reference sequence). This CDR3 spans 15 amino acids. V was trimmed by 1 base and J by 5 bases, leaving 15 bases between them. CDR3: CSARVEGQGDQPQHF. CDR3 DNA sequence: TGCAGTGCTAGAGTGGAGGGGCAGGGCGATCAGCCCCAGCATTTT.

This clonotype came up many times. The chain uses TRBV2 and TRBJ2-1; D is unclear. Trimming removed 5 bases at V and 5 bases at J, with 7 bases between. The CDR3 is made up of 12 amino acids. The germline V gene has CDR1 SNHLY and CDR2 FYNNEI. CDR3 coding DNA: TGTGCCAGCAGTTACGCTCACAATGAGCAGTTCTTC. As protein: CASSYAHNEQFF.

This clonotype is medium-sized in the sample. This sequence joins TRBV20-1 and TRBJ2-1; 11 bases agree with TRBD2. V trimming: 0 bases; J trimming: 0 bases; junction bases outside the gene matches: 10. Per the germline V gene, CDR1 is DFQATT and CDR2 is SNEGSKA (reference sequence). The CDR3 sequence is 19 residues long. The CDR3 DNA reads as TGCAGTGCTAGAGATCGTGTTAGCGGGGGGGCCCACTCCTACAATGAGCAGTTCTTC. As protein: CSARDRVSGGAHSYNEQFF.

The table lists this clonotype with many counts. The rearrangement links TRBV27 to TRBJ2-5; tentatively, D is TRBD2 (5 bases). Germline CDR1 and CDR2: MNHEY and SMNVEV (reference sequence). V was pared by 7 bases and J by 4 bases, with 19 bases between. The CDR3 contains 15 residues. The CDR3 DNA follows: TGTGCCAGCAAAAGCCTCCCAAGCGGTCCAGAGACCCAGTACTTC. Translating it yields CASKSLPSGPETQYF.

Relative to its sample, this clonotype is medium-sized. V and J are TRBV18 and TRBJ1-1; no reliable D call. The CDR3 covers 15 residues. Between the trimmed V and J ends, which lost 1 base and 4 bases, there was a span of 13 bases. CDR1 is KGHSH, CDR2 LQKENI, per germline. This CDR3 is CASSPRAVRGTEAFF. DNA of the CDR3: TGTGCCAGCTCACCACGCGCCGTGAGAGGCACTGAAGCTTTCTTT.

This clonotype was counted ten times or more. The rearrangement links TRBV7-9 to TRBJ2-7, with D perhaps given as TRBD1 or TRBD2 (5 bases each). V was clipped by 5 bases and J by 6 bases, with 20 bases between them. The germline V gene has CDR1 SEHNR and CDR2 FQNEAQ (reference sequence). CDR3 size: 15 residues. The CDR3 sequence: CASSPAPGTSGEQYF. CDR3 in DNA: TGTGCCAGCAGCCCAGCCCCCGGGACGTCCGGCGAGCAGTACTTC.

This clonotype has at least ten counts. The chain joins TRBV6-5 to TRBJ1-5; tentatively, D is TRBD1 (5 bases). Germline assignment: CDR1 MNHEY and CDR2 SVGAGI. The CDR3 runs 12 residues. Trimming pared 8 bases from V and 3 bases from J, leaving 8 bases between. As DNA, the CDR3 is TGTGCCAGCGGACACCTCAATCAGCCCCAGCATTTT. Protein sequence: CASGHLNQPQHF.

This clonotype was counted ten times or more. The chain is built from TRBV11-2 and TRBJ2-1; tentatively, D is TRBD2 (5 bases). Germline V gives CDR1 SGHAT, CDR2 FQNNGV. Deletions cut 2 bases from V and 0 bases from J, with 8 bases between. CDR3 size: 15 residues. The DNA of the CDR3 is TGTGCCAGCAGCTTAAGCGGTAGCTCCTACAATGAGCAGTTCTTC. Its translation is CASSLSGSSYNEQFF. Combining the CDR3 with reference TRBV11-2 and TRBJ2-1 gives the whole variable domain EAGVAQSPRYKIIEKRQSVAFWCNPISGHATLYWYQQILGQGPKLLIQFQNNGVVDDSQLPKDRFSAERLKGVDSTLKIQPAKLEDSAVYLCASSLSGSSYNEQFFGPGTRLTVL.

This clonotype was seen ten or more times. V gene TRBV20-1 combines with J gene TRBJ2-5; a possible D gene is TRBD2 (6 bases). Germline CDR1 DFQATT, CDR2 SNEGSKA (reference sequence). V was pared by 0 bases and J by 5 bases, with 19 bases between. CDR3 length: 16 amino acids. The CDR3 region has the DNA TGCAGTGCTAGAGAGGCCCCCCGACTAGTTAGGGAGACCCAGTACTTC. Amino acid sequence: CSAREAPRLVRETQYF.

This clonotype was seen many times. The chain is built from TRBV14 and TRBJ2-7; tentative D call: TRBD1 (5 bases). This CDR3 is built from 11 residues. Germline CDR1 reads SGHDN; CDR2 reads FVKESK. V gave up 5 bases and J gave up 5 bases, with 7 bases separating them. CDR3 region: CASSGAHEQYF. CDR3 nucleotides: TGTGCCAGCAGCGGGGCACACGAGCAGTACTTC. Variable domain in full (rest from reference TRBV14 and TRBJ2-7): EAGVTQFPSHSVIEKGQTVTLRCDPISGHDNLYWYRRVMGKEIKFLLHFVKESKQDESGMPNNRFLAERTGGTYSTLKVQPAELEDSGVYFCASSGAHEQYFGPGTRLTVT.